Listed below are T cell receptor beta chains from one sample, sequenced in a study of regulatory T cells in long-lasting Graves disease. TCRdb redid the calling of the multiplex PCR reads with MiXCR, one entry per CDR3 protein. Of about 310,000 distinct CDR3 sequences listed, 22% are singletons. The sample was peripheral blood mononuclear cells (PBMCs), taken when the disease was refractory, from a patient treated with antithyroid drugs. The receptors stem from a female donor with Graves disease. Each CDR3 is given with its conserved first and last residue. A D gene is named only where the DNA matches it firmly. Clone size is not always given. Where it is, it says once, few, many or a class for expanded clones.

d_gene	j_gene	abundance	v_gene	CDR3aa	CDR3nt
.	TRBJ1-3	few	TRBV12-3/TRBV12-4	CASSRGDTIYF	TGTGCCAGCAGCCGAGGGGACACCATATATTTT
TRBD2	TRBJ2-3	.	TRBV3-1	CASSRLAGVGDTQYF	TGTGCCAGCAGCCGACTAGCGGGAGTTGGGGATACGCAGTATTTT
.	TRBJ2-2	many	TRBV2	CASSDPGPGELFF	TGTGCCAGCAGTGACCCGGGACCCGGGGAGCTGTTTTTT
.	TRBJ1-4	few	TRBV6-1	CASRTVEATNEKLFF	TGTGCCAGCAGGACAGTGGAGGCAACTAATGAAAAACTGTTTTTT
.	TRBJ1-1	many	TRBV18	CASSPVMNTEAFF	TGTGCCAGCTCACCGGTAATGAACACTGAAGCTTTCTTT
TRBD1	TRBJ1-2	many	TRBV7-2	CASTSGQAYGYTF	TGTGCCAGCACCTCGGGACAGGCCTATGGCTACACCTTC
.	TRBJ1-1	.	TRBV9	CASSVATLGDNTEAFF	TGTGCCAGCAGCGTAGCGACCCTAGGGGATAACACTGAAGCTTTCTTT
.	TRBJ2-5	many	TRBV7-2	CASSFSGAEETQYF	TGTGCCAGCAGCTTCAGCGGAGCCGAAGAGACCCAGTACTTC
.	TRBJ2-1	.	TRBV28	CASGINYNEQFF	TGTGCCAGCGGAATTAACTACAATGAGCAGTTCTTC
.	TRBJ2-3	.	TRBV12-3/TRBV12-4	CASSFGTVSTDTQYF	TGTGCCAGCAGCTTCGGAACAGTTAGCACAGATACGCAGTATTTT
.	TRBJ2-1	.	TRBV5-1	CASSSLRDSSYNEQFF	TGCGCCAGCAGCTCTCTCCGAGATAGCTCCTACAATGAGCAGTTCTTC
.	TRBJ2-3	few	TRBV30	CAWRAGIGSADTQYF	TGTGCCTGGAGGGCCGGGATCGGGAGCGCAGATACGCAGTATTTT
TRBD1	TRBJ2-7	few	TRBV5-1	CASSGTQGGEDEQYF	TGCGCCAGCAGCGGGACACAGGGGGGAGAAGACGAGCAGTACTTC
.	TRBJ2-2	.	TRBV7-2	CASSLGRQVLANTGELFF	TGTGCCAGCAGCTTAGGTCGACAAGTCCTCGCGAACACCGGGGAGCTGTTTTTT
.	TRBJ2-7	many	TRBV30	CAWKGGDWSYEQYF	TGTGCCTGGAAGGGTGGGGACTGGAGCTACGAGCAGTACTTC
TRBD1	TRBJ2-2	.	TRBV12-3/TRBV12-4	CASDGGQVGVPGELFF	TGTGCCAGCGATGGGGGACAGGTCGGTGTTCCCGGGGAGCTGTTTTTT
.	TRBJ2-7	many	TRBV6-5	CASSYIGPSQGNEQYF	TGTGCCAGCAGTTACATAGGCCCCTCCCAGGGGAACGAGCAGTACTTC
.	TRBJ1-5	once	TRBV2	CATRDEIGQPQHF	TGTGCCACGAGGGATGAGATAGGTCAGCCCCAGCATTTT
TRBD1	TRBJ2-7	.	TRBV10-3	CAISGLAGGIDEQYF	TGTGCCATCAGTGGACTCGCAGGGGGCATCGACGAGCAGTACTTC
.	TRBJ1-2	.	TRBV19	CASSRAGQPSNYGYTF	TGTGCCAGTAGTAGAGCTGGACAGCCCTCTAACTATGGCTACACCTTC
.	TRBJ2-5	few	TRBV7-9	CATSVTQYF	TGTGCCACCTCGGTAACCCAGTACTTC
.	TRBJ2-6	.	TRBV7-3	CASSIRGSNVLTF	TGTGCCAGCAGCATCCGGGGGTCCAACGTCCTGACTTTC
.	TRBJ1-1	few	TRBV11-2	CASSLFPGAGMNTEAFF	TGTGCCAGCAGCTTATTCCCCGGGGCGGGGATGAACACTGAAGCTTTCTTT
TRBD2	TRBJ2-2	few	TRBV7-7	CASSSGLAGGGGELFF	TGTGCTAGCAGCTCGGGACTAGCGGGAGGAGGCGGGGAGCTGTTTTTT
.	TRBJ2-1	.	TRBV5-1	CASSLNSANPYNEQFF	TGCGCCAGCAGCTTGAATAGCGCCAACCCCTACAATGAGCAGTTCTTC
TRBD2	TRBJ2-1	.	TRBV20-1	CSARALQTSGRSNEQFF	TGCAGTGCTAGGGCACTCCAGACTAGCGGGAGAAGCAATGAGCAGTTCTTC
.	TRBJ1-2	many	TRBV30	CAWSGPLEGGYTF	TGTGCCTGGAGTGGACCTTTAGAGGGTGGCTACACCTTC
.	TRBJ1-4	many	TRBV10-3	CAISESDGINEKLFF	TGTGCCATCAGTGAGTCGGACGGGATAAATGAAAAACTGTTTTTT
.	TRBJ2-5	few	TRBV4-1	CASSPLRGGGTQYF	TGCGCCAGCAGTCCGCTACGGGGAGGTGGGACCCAGTACTTC
.	TRBJ1-2	many	TRBV3-1	CASSRNYGYTF	TGTGCCAGCAGTCGAAACTATGGCTACACCTTC
TRBD1	TRBJ2-5	.	TRBV19	CASSISGRGHETQYF	TGTGCCAGTAGTATATCGGGCAGGGGGCACGAGACCCAGTACTTC
TRBD2	TRBJ2-7	many	TRBV7-2	CASSSGLAGGDEQYF	TGTGCCAGCAGCTCCGGACTAGCGGGAGGGGACGAGCAGTACTTC
TRBD2	TRBJ2-7	many	TRBV7-2	CASSSLAGVYEQYF	TGTGCCAGCAGCTCACTAGCGGGAGTCTACGAGCAGTACTTC
TRBD2	TRBJ2-5	.	TRBV25-1	CASSERENQETQYF	TGTGCCAGCAGTGAGCGGGAGAACCAAGAGACCCAGTACTTC
TRBD1	TRBJ1-1	many	TRBV2	CASSTGQGATTEAFF	TGTGCCAGCAGTACAGGACAGGGAGCGACGACTGAAGCTTTCTTT
.	TRBJ2-1	.	TRBV5-1	CASTPVPRHNEQFF	TGCGCCAGCACCCCGGTCCCGAGACACAATGAGCAGTTCTTC
TRBD2	TRBJ2-1	few	TRBV2	CASSTNPGLVAPFF	TGTGCCAGCAGTACCAATCCGGGACTAGTTGCACCGTTCTTC
.	TRBJ2-2	.	TRBV28	CASSPGHVTGELFF	TGTGCCAGCAGCCCCGGACACGTTACCGGGGAGCTGTTTTTT
TRBD1	TRBJ1-4	.	TRBV28	CASSTGVELFF	TGTGCCAGCAGCACAGGGGTGGAACTGTTTTTT
.	TRBJ1-4	many	TRBV18	CASSQRDTLNEKLFF	TGTGCCAGCTCACAGAGGGACACCCTTAATGAAAAACTGTTTTTT
.	TRBJ2-7	.	TRBV27	CASRPDFHYEQYF	TGTGCCAGCAGGCCAGATTTCCACTACGAGCAGTACTTC
TRBD2	TRBJ2-7	once	TRBV29-1	CSAGTSGSYEQYF	TGCAGCGCAGGGACTAGCGGGAGCTACGAGCAGTACTTC
.	TRBJ1-3	few	TRBV19	CASSPGTASGNTIYF	TGTGCCAGTAGTCCCGGGACGGCCTCTGGAAACACCATATATTTT
TRBD2	TRBJ2-7	.	TRBV27	CASSTSGIEQYF	TGTGCCAGCAGTACTAGCGGAATCGAGCAGTACTTC
TRBD1	TRBJ1-3	.	TRBV7-2	CASSPDRGIWDTIYF	TGTGCCAGCAGCCCGGACAGGGGGATCTGGGACACCATATATTTT
.	TRBJ1-1	many	TRBV6-1	CASSEGGRGFGTEAFF	TGTGCCAGCAGTGAAGGTGGCAGGGGCTTTGGCACTGAAGCTTTCTTT
TRBD2	TRBJ2-1	.	TRBV27	CASKVGSGSGEQFF	TGTGCCAGCAAGGTGGGTAGCGGGTCGGGTGAGCAGTTCTTC
.	TRBJ2-2	.	TRBV12-3/TRBV12-4	CASQFTSGPTGELFF	TGTGCCAGCCAATTCACCAGCGGACCGACCGGGGAGCTGTTTTTT
TRBD2	TRBJ2-5	.	TRBV4-1	CASSQDWTSGRQETQYF	TGCGCCAGCAGCCAAGATTGGACTAGCGGGAGACAAGAGACCCAGTACTTC
.	TRBJ2-7	.	TRBV20-1	CSARERHLYEQYF	TGCAGTGCTAGAGAGCGACACCTCTACGAGCAGTACTTC
.	TRBJ2-7	many	TRBV28	CASSFVRAGPYEQYF	TGTGCCAGCAGTTTTGTGCGAGCGGGTCCCTACGAGCAGTACTTC
.	TRBJ1-5	.	TRBV19	CASSIDRGGGAQPQHF	TGTGCCAGTAGTATAGATAGGGGCGGGGGAGCCCAGCCCCAGCATTTT
TRBD2	TRBJ2-5	many	TRBV28	CASSFWSGRAETQYF	TGTGCCAGCAGTTTTTGGAGCGGGAGGGCAGAGACCCAGTACTTC
.	TRBJ1-1	few	TRBV18	CASSPPGRQAEAFF	TGTGCCAGCTCACCCCCGGGACGACAGGCTGAAGCTTTCTTT
.	TRBJ1-5	many	TRBV28	CASSLIGSNQPQHF	TGTGCCAGCAGTTTAATAGGTTCTAATCAGCCCCAGCATTTT
.	TRBJ1-2	many	TRBV5-6	CASSLGAPRHGYTF	TGTGCCAGCAGCTTGGGGGCTCCGCGTCATGGCTACACCTTC
TRBD1	TRBJ2-5	.	TRBV7-6	CASSLRTGGSETQYF	TGTGCCAGCAGCTTACGGACAGGGGGCAGCGAGACCCAGTACTTC
.	TRBJ2-2	.	TRBV6-9	CASSYAFGTRGNTGELFF	TGTGCCAGCAGTTACGCTTTTGGGACAAGGGGGAACACCGGGGAGCTGTTTTTT
.	TRBJ2-7	.	TRBV30	CAWSVGNLDYEQYF	TGTGCCTGGAGTGTTGGGAACTTAGACTACGAGCAGTACTTC